This T cell receptor (beta chain) was identified during a study of T cell repertoires in cytomegalovirus infection (dated by TCRdb to between 2018 and 2021). Study-wide context: The peptide stimulations were aimed at well-studied HLA-B-restricted epitopes as well as recently identified HLA-C-restricted CMV epitopes, whose presentation resists viral immunomodulation. Donor HLA type was relevant to the analysis, as public TCR beta signatures indicated carriage of CMV infection together with the matching HLA type. Study-level results and caveats: Carriers of CMV infection plus the relevant HLA type were discriminated by the cumulative frequency of public TCR beta family members in the study cohort and in an independent 352-donor cohort. The ex vivo response was dominated by HLA-C-restricted CMV-specific TCR beta clonotypes, which also provided the single most frequent clonotype in two of eight donors.

Instrument used: Illumina HiSeq 1500. The public sequencing data were trimmed at Q25 with fastp and processed into clonotypes with MiXCR by TCRdb, which kept only in-frame beta chains. Rows merge per CDR3 protein into single entries with the most common DNA and genes. This sample lists some 350,000 distinct CDR3 sequences; roughly 29% were detected once. The ten largest clones capture around 18% of the sample. Reading the label with the study, this specimen's treatment or condition is: in vitro stimulation with specific CMV peptide epitopes to enrich CMV-specific T cells. This clonotype was seen many times. Its antigen is unknown. Within one base of it there is no much larger clone, and no base qualities were kept. The input for sequencing was cultured PBMCs, taken from culture after CMV antigen stimulation. The clonotype comes from a human donor in good health (CMV status not recorded). Some clones in this sample may be carry-over from other donors' samples.

The CDR3 has the sequence CASSLAGGSRIGNQPQHF. The DNA sequence reads TGTGCCAGCAGCTTAGCGGGGGGGAGCCGCATTGGCAATCAGCCCCAGCATTTT. The chain uses TRBV7-8 and TRBJ1-5, and possibly TRBD1, on 5 matching bases. The germline V gene yields SGHVS for CDR1 and FQNEAQ for CDR2. The cysteine opens and the phenylalanine closes a CDR3 of 18 amino acids. The entry retains the CDR3 DNA only, 54 bases that are in frame from base 1. V is cut by 0 bases and J by 2 bases, and the space between the germline ends is 17 bases.